A selection of T cell receptor beta chains follows, all from one sample in a study of T cell repertoires in cytomegalovirus infection. These receptors are not linked to any known antigen. MiXCR was run by TCRdb on the reads, yielding one entry per CDR3 protein. The sample contains about 920,000 distinct CDR3 sequences, 31% of which appear only once. Sequenced here: cultured CD8+ T cells from PBMCs, sampled from culture after CMV antigen stimulation. These receptor sequences come from a human donor in good health (CMV status not recorded). Some clones in this sample may be carry-over from other donors' samples. CDR3s include the opening cysteine and the closing phenylalanine or tryptophan. A D gene is named only where the DNA matches it firmly. Only some rows state a clone size, as once, few, many or a class for expanded clones.

d_call: .
j_call: TRBJ2-7
v_call: TRBV2
clone_size: few
cdr3_nt: TGTGCCAGCAGTGAACTAGTGTCCTACGAGCAGTACTTC
cdr3_aa: CASSELVSYEQYF

d_call: TRBD1
j_call: TRBJ2-3
v_call: TRBV12-3/TRBV12-4
clone_size: many
cdr3_nt: TGTGCCACCTCCGGGACAGCTAGCACAGATACGCAGTATTTT
cdr3_aa: CATSGTASTDTQYF

d_call: .
j_call: TRBJ2-7
v_call: TRBV18
clone_size: once
cdr3_nt: TGTGCCAGCTCACCACTAAGTCGCCACGAGCAGTACTTC
cdr3_aa: CASSPLSRHEQYF

d_call: .
j_call: TRBJ2-2
v_call: TRBV9
clone_size: few
cdr3_nt: TGTGCCAGCAGCGAGACAACGGGAATTGGTTCCGGGGAGCTGTTTTTT
cdr3_aa: CASSETTGIGSGELFF

d_call: TRBD1
j_call: TRBJ1-2
v_call: TRBV7-9
clone_size: .
cdr3_nt: TGTGCCAGCAGCTACGAGACAGGGAAGGCTAACTATGGCTACACCTTC
cdr3_aa: CASSYETGKANYGYTF

d_call: .
j_call: TRBJ1-1
v_call: TRBV7-6
clone_size: once
cdr3_nt: TGTGCCAGCAGCTCCCCGGACAGACGCAACACTGAAGCTTTCTTT
cdr3_aa: CASSSPDRRNTEAFF

d_call: TRBD1
j_call: TRBJ2-2
v_call: TRBV10-3
clone_size: .
cdr3_nt: TGTGCCATCCGGGACAGGGGGCGCGGCACCGGGGAGCTGTTTTTT
cdr3_aa: CAIRDRGRGTGELFF

d_call: .
j_call: TRBJ2-3
v_call: TRBV7-2
clone_size: .
cdr3_nt: TGTGCCAGCAGGGCTTTGACTAGTTACACAGATACGCAGTATTTT
cdr3_aa: CASRALTSYTDTQYF

d_call: TRBD2
j_call: TRBJ2-5
v_call: TRBV10-1
clone_size: .
cdr3_nt: TGCGCCAGCAGTCTCCGGACTAGCGGGGGGAAAGAGACCCAGTACTTC
cdr3_aa: CASSLRTSGGKETQYF

d_call: .
j_call: TRBJ1-2
v_call: TRBV7-7
clone_size: .
cdr3_nt: TGTGCTAGCAGCTTAATCCCACCACCCCACGGATATGGCTACACCTTC
cdr3_aa: CASSLIPPPHGYGYTF

d_call: .
j_call: TRBJ1-5
v_call: TRBV4-2
clone_size: few
cdr3_nt: TGTGCCAGCAGCCACCTGGGGGACGGATTAAATAGCAATCAGCCCCAGCATTTT
cdr3_aa: CASSHLGDGLNSNQPQHF